Below, one TCR beta chain is given with its context. The antigen it binds to is not known. No much larger clonotype is one base removed from it; base qualities were not supplied. The cohort was made up of roughly 670 healthy bone marrow donors. At the time of sampling, all cohort members were nominally healthy, though unrecorded immune exposures were likely present. The donor tested CMV seronegative and was one of the 352 seronegative cohort members. Each donor provided a peripheral blood sample, and peripheral blood mononuclear cells were used for TCR beta sequencing. Genomic DNA was extracted from the blood cell samples with the Qiagen DNeasy Blood Extraction Kit. The data belong to a study of cytomegalovirus exposure and HLA in healthy donors (dated by TCRdb to about 2017). Concerning the study at large: According to an earlier analysis of a few hundred of the donors, about 179 million T cells yielded some 110 million unique TCR beta sequences and approximately 280 Gb of sequence data. About 300 gigabases of sequencing data and 91 million or so unique TCR sequences made up an early release that covered several hundred HLA-typed donors. Among the roughly 370 genotyped donors, around 81% belonged to the genetic ancestry cluster associated with self-reported Caucasian donors. The study aimed to test whether signatures of past pathogen exposure could be identified by cataloging public T cell receptors. The study profiled the T cell repertoires of hundreds of subjects by immunosequencing and related them to cytomegalovirus serostatus. In addition to the first cohort of approximately 670 subjects, a separate validation cohort of 120 different subjects was used. High-throughput TCR immunosequencing, statistical association of individual TCRs with disease status, and machine learning were combined to predict cytomegalovirus infection status. In a later analysis, previously published TCR beta repertoires from 550 to 700 donors were re-analyzed and high-resolution HLA genotyping was added so that TCR occurrence patterns could be studied. The later analysis used no new phenotypic data to find candidate immune exposures, relying instead on TCR beta sequences and their occurrence across donors. An earlier analysis of about 620 of the donors applied high-throughput TCR beta sequencing to assess whether each TCR beta V gene segment acted as functional or pseudogenic. Donor age, sex, ethnicity and CMV serostatus were collected together with the repertoire data. In a later genetic analysis, genome-wide SNP genotypes for about 55% of the roughly 670 donors were used, and that subset was treated as a discovery cohort. All discovery cohort repertoires had been generated using a single sequencing platform. Both class I and class II loci were covered by HLA typing, at four-digit resolution. Typing coverage differed by locus: A, B, C, DRB1 and DQB1 were typed in about 629-640 donors, DQA1 in roughly 510, DPA1 in some 600, and DPB1 in 450 to 490. Several DR-DQ haplotypes were handled as single units for association and clustering because linkage in the cohort was strong. Among roughly 400 genotyped donors of the cohort, an average of approximately 240,000 unique TCR beta nucleotide sequences was sequenced per donor, of which about 18% were non-productive.

Receptors were amplified or captured by the immunoSEQ multiplex PCR assay. A mixture of 60 forward primers for TCR Vbeta segments and 13 reverse primers for TCR Jbeta segments was used in the multiplex PCR. The CDR3 region of rearranged TCR beta genes was amplified from genomic DNA by a multiplex PCR assay. Amplified TCR beta libraries were sequenced as 87-base-pair reads on the Illumina HiSeq System. The original methods were these. In a later analysis, some 80 million unique TCR beta chains were counted across the 650 to 750 repertoires, and about 9.9 million of these chains were shared by at least two donors. To remove PCR and sequencing errors, raw reads were error-corrected and collapsed into unique sequences using a nearest-neighbor algorithm that merged closely related sequences. V, D and J gene segments were assigned by aligning CDR3 sequences to IMGT reference sequences. Each retained sequence needed at least a six-nucleotide match to both a V gene segment and a J gene segment. Rearrangements were classified as productive when the CDR3 lacked stop codons and remained in frame with V and J, and all other rearrangements were classified as non-productive. Following IMGT convention, CDR3 was defined as the stretch from the second conserved V-encoded cysteine to the conserved J-encoded phenylalanine. The earlier analysis of a few hundred of the donors excluded any sequence lacking an unambiguous match to a single V gene segment. In an earlier analysis of roughly 600 of the donors, a V segment was called functional when productive rearrangements were above 56.7%, and segregating when the standard deviation between donors exceeded 5%. A statistical classification framework was built for diagnosing cytomegalovirus status from the catalog of TCR beta chain sequences. In a later analysis, V and J genes were assigned by comparing TCR nucleotide sequences against IMGT/GENE-DB human TR gene sequences. A later analysis assigned CDR3 sequences and most-parsimonious VDJ recombination scenarios with the TCRdist pipeline. In a later analysis, each TCR beta chain was defined by its CDR3 amino acid sequence together with its V-gene family, and reads without a unique V-gene family were excluded. To address suspected cross-contamination and a sequencing artifact, a later analysis removed a few hundred highly shared, low-generation-probability nucleotide sequences. In a later analysis, a clonal expansion index for each public chain was calculated from normalized within-repertoire ranks of inferred template counts. In a later analysis, generation probabilities were computed using a VDJ recombination model fitted to out-of-frame rearrangements, and the results were checked against IGoR. In a later analysis, TCR-TCR, TCR-HLA and TCR-CMV co-occurrence was scored with hypergeometric tests, and a repertoire-size bias correction was applied to TCR pairs. In a later analysis, false discovery rates were estimated by permuting HLA or CMV assignments 20 times. In a later analysis, co-occurring TCRs were grouped with DBSCAN, and TCRdist sequence similarity was added when clustering was performed within HLA-allele-positive subsets. Co-occurrence clustering excluded repertoires with fewer than 30,000 or more than 120,000 public chains, plus five with anomalous nucleotide sharing. TCRdb retrieved this table from immuneACCESS and kept in-frame rearrangements only. Not all clones are present; in checked studies, unresolved V genes account for under half, and no reason is known for the remainder. V and J calls and clone size come straight from that table; D and trimming were deduced from the DNA. Recorded for this sample are 150,000 to 200,000 clones; approximately 85% of them occurred a single time. Approximately 2.2% of the sample is taken by the ten largest.

CDR1 and CDR2 were assigned from the germline V gene as MNHEY and SVGAGI. Counted from cysteine to phenylalanine, this CDR3 has 14 amino acids. The sequence is cut down to CDR3 DNA, 42 bases in frame from base 1. Cut back by 2 bases and 8 bases, the V and J ends lie 13 bases apart. The full study reports these points: Some IMGT-functional V segments, including TRBV6-2 and TRBV6-3, could not be distinguished by the 87-base-pair reads and were therefore excluded. In vitro tests confirmed that a few of the cytomegalovirus-associated TCR beta chains recognize cytomegalovirus antigens. In an earlier analysis of around 500 of the donors, most TCR beta V segments appeared in productive rearrangements about 87% or about 30% of the time, broadly matching IMGT annotations. In a later genetic analysis, a missense DCLRE1C variant was associated with V-gene and J-gene trimming of TCR beta chains, and the association was replicated in an independent cohort. Most TCR sequences were observed very rarely across donors, whereas some public TCRs were present in many individuals. Sequencing depth was assumed to be roughly uniform across donors in the presence/absence analyses, though that assumption may not hold. In a later genetic analysis, fewer N-insertions in productive TCRs were reported among donors in an Asian-associated ancestry cluster than the roughly 670-donor mean. Most CMV-associated TCR beta chains appeared to be HLA-restricted in a later analysis, and the HLA associations seemed to be driven largely by CMV exposure. In the study, about 150 TCR beta chains were listed as associated with cytomegalovirus. Linkage disequilibrium might explain the correlated functional status among segregating V segments, but an unknown experimental factor could not be excluded. Compared with equally common non-associated chains, HLA-associated TCR beta chains in a later analysis were more clonally expanded and had lower generation probabilities. The earlier analysis of fewer than 750 of the donors excluded some 15 rarely observed V segments, including chromosome 9 orphons, because counts were too low. In both the original and validation cohorts, the classifier was reported to diagnose cytomegalovirus status with high specificity and sensitivity. In a later analysis, the rate of TCR association differed among HLA loci, with DRB1 alleles having the most associated TCRs and HLA-C alleles having the fewest. A further reported finding was that TCR beta sequences accurately predicted the HLA-A and HLA-B alleles for most subjects in the first cohort. The sequencing pipeline was judged likely to have produced a cluster of highly shared sequence variants as a technical artifact. In this cohort, only TCR beta chains were sequenced, and detectable features were limited by the absence of alpha or paired-chain data. The authors suggested that the approach could potentially be extended to other disease states and immunological phenotypes. Strong co-occurrence of HLA alleles, especially DR and DQ, made assigning TCR associations to individual alleles difficult. Several of the top co-occurrence clusters appeared to be linked to parvovirus B19, influenza, CMV and Epstein-Barr virus, according to a later analysis. Because HLA typing was unavailable for some donors at each locus, only the typed subset was used in association tests. CMV serostatus was the only immune exposure information available for the cohort. Specific HLA alleles were associated with 15,000 to 20,000 TCR beta sequences at a false discovery rate of 0.05 in a later analysis.

The receptor was isolated from a woman aged 45-65 years in good health and CMV-seronegative. The sequence is built from TRBV6-5 and TRBJ2-1; tentative D gene TRBD2, with 6 bases matching. What was sequenced was PBMCs. At the DNA level, the sequence is TGTGCCAGCAGTTACCGGGGGTTAGTAGATGAGCAGTTCTTC. The resulting protein is CASSYRGLVDEQFF.